A single sample is the source of the 17 T cell receptor beta chains below, sequenced in a study of radiotherapy plus CTLA-4 blockade in lung cancer. Sequencing was performed with immunoSEQ multiplex PCR; in TCRdb, only in-frame clones are kept and a portion is missing. The profile shows more than 95,000 clones, roughly 74% of them singletons. Material: peripheral blood, obtained from a patient treated with radiotherapy plus ipilimumab. The receptors stem from a human donor with non-small cell lung cancer who had a partial response to radiotherapy plus ipilimumab. Some clones in this sample may be carry-over from other donors' samples.

The J gene is TRBJ2-3, the V gene TRBV5-4; D perhaps matches TRBD1 (6 bases). The CDR3 is made up of 15 amino acids. V was pared by 0 bases and J by 2 bases, with 10 bases between. Germline V CDR1 and CDR2: SGHNT, YYREEE (reference sequence). For the CDR3, the DNA is TGTGCCAGCAGCTTGGCCAGGGGCCCCACAGATACGCAGTATTTT. Translation: CASSLARGPTDTQYF.

This chain joins TRBV7-2 and TRBJ1-5; D call uncertain. Germline V lookup: CDR1 SGHTA, CDR2 FQGNSA. The CDR3 runs to 17 residues. V dropped 5 bases and J dropped 0 bases, with 17 bases sitting between them. CDR3: CASSLVAGLYSNQPQHF. The CDR3 region has the DNA TGTGCCAGCAGCCTCGTCGCCGGACTTTATAGCAATCAGCCCCAGCATTTT.

The rearrangement links TRBV7-2 to TRBJ2-1, with TRBD2 matching 7 bases. Looked up from germline, CDR1 is SGHTA and CDR2 is FQGNSA. Unmatched junction bases numbered 1, after V lost 1 base and J lost 4 bases. The CDR3 runs 14 residues. CDR3 region: CASSLGLAYNEQFF. DNA of the CDR3: TGTGCCAGCAGCTTAGGACTAGCTTACAATGAGCAGTTCTTC.

This chain links TRBV5-1 with TRBJ2-3; 8 positions match TRBD2. Germline V CDR1 and CDR2: SGHRS, YFSETQ. V was pared by 0 bases and J by 3 bases, with 3 bases of the junction left unmatched. The CDR3 spans 15 residues. CDR3 bases: TGCGCCAGCAGCTTGGGACTAGCGCGTACAGATACGCAGTATTTT. Its protein product is CASSLGLARTDTQYF. Full variable domain (outside the CDR3, taken from reference TRBV5-1 and TRBJ2-3): KAGVTQTPRYLIKTRGQQVTLSCSPISGHRSVSWYQQTPGQGLQFLFEYFSETQRNKGNFPGRFSGRQFSNSRSEMNVSTLELGDSALYLCASSLGLARTDTQYFGPGTRLTVL.

The DNA of the CDR3 is TGTGCCAGCAGGGGTAGCGGGAGGGAGACCCAGTACTTC. Translated, it gives CASRGSGRETQYF. The chain uses TRBV28 and TRBJ2-5, with 10 positions matching TRBD2. The CDR3 consists of 13 residues. The V and J ends lost 6 bases and 5 bases, in that order; junction bases with no gene match: 3. Germline CDR1 and CDR2: MDHEN and SYDVKM.

The rearrangement links TRBV9 to TRBJ2-4; D might be TRBD2 (6 bases). Trimming removed 0 bases at V and 9 bases at J, with 10 bases between. Germline V gene data show CDR1 as SGDLS and CDR2 as YYNGEE. The CDR3 consists of 13 residues. This CDR3 is CASSVELASIQYF. The CDR3, as DNA: TGTGCCAGCAGCGTAGAACTAGCTAGCATTCAGTACTTC.

The J gene is TRBJ1-2, the V gene TRBV18; D not certain. The CDR3 loop spans 13 amino acids. The germline gives CDR1 KGHSH, CDR2 LQKENI. Trimming removed 2 bases at V and 3 bases at J, with 7 bases between. This CDR3 is CASSPSGDYGYTF. The CDR3 region has the DNA TGTGCCAGCTCACCAAGCGGCGACTATGGCTACACCTTC.

Here the CDR3 reads CASSIGGRGPGANVLTF. DNA for the CDR3: TGTGCCAGTAGTATAGGCGGGAGGGGTCCTGGGGCCAACGTCCTGACTTTC. The chain carries TRBV19 and TRBJ2-6, with 9 bases matching TRBD2. CDR3 length: 17 residues. Per the germline V gene, CDR1 is LNHDA and CDR2 is SQIVND (reference sequence). J was trimmed by 2 bases and V by 1 base; bases with no gene match: 3.

The rearrangement links TRBV7-8 to TRBJ2-5, with 11 bases aligning to TRBD1. The DNA end is a closer match to TRBJ2-7, so the J assignment may be wrong. The CDR3 is 14 amino acids. The germline V gene has CDR1 SGHVS and CDR2 FQNEAQ. CDR3 amino acids: CASSQDRGPHEQYF. The CDR3 nucleotides read TGTGCCAGCAGCCAGGACAGGGGGCCCCACGAGCAGTACTTC.

The rearrangement joins TRBV14 to TRBJ2-7, with TRBD1 matching over 7 bases. V dropped 1 base and J dropped 3; count of bases not matched to a gene: 3. This CDR3 comprises 14 residues. The germline V gene encodes CDR1 SGHDN and CDR2 FVKESK. The CDR3 DNA reads as TGTGCCAGCAGCCAAGGGACAGGACTCTACGAGCAGTACTTC. Translating it yields CASSQGTGLYEQYF.

The V and J genes are TRBV9 and TRBJ2-2; 8 nucleotides agree with TRBD2. Looked up from germline, CDR1 is SGDLS and CDR2 is YYNGEE. CDR3 length: 16 amino acids. V lost 0 bases to trimming and J lost 4 bases; unmatched junction nucleotides: 5. The CDR3 DNA is TGTGCCAGCAGCGTAGCGGGGGGGCAACCCACCGGGGAGCTGTTTTTT. Its protein is CASSVAGGQPTGELFF.

The rearrangement links TRBV6-1 to TRBJ2-5; D is uncertain. Trimming removed 7 bases at V and 4 bases at J, with 10 bases between. This CDR3 has 12 residues. CDR1 is MNHNS, CDR2 SASEGT, per germline. CDR3 nucleotide sequence: TGTGCCAGCAATGGGTCGGGAGAGACCCAGTACTTC. It specifies CASNGSGETQYF.

The chain links TRBV2 to TRBJ1-2; a weak D match, TRBD1 (5 bases). Trimming pared 7 bases from V and 8 bases from J, leaving 11 bases between. Germline CDR1 and CDR2: SNHLY and FYNNEI. The CDR3 spans 11 residues. CDR3 in DNA: TGTGCCAGCAATGGGGGAGGCGGCTACACCTTC. Translating it yields CASNGGGGYTF. Complete variable domain (other parts from reference TRBV2 and TRBJ1-2): EPEVTQTPSHQVTQMGQEVILRCVPISNHLYFYWYRQILGQKVEFLVSFYNNEISEKSEIFDDQFSVERPDGSNFTLKIRSTKLEDSAMYFCASNGGGGYTFGSGTRLTVV.

V is TRBV19 and J is TRBJ2-1, with D hard to call. The CDR3 consists of 14 residues. Per the germline V gene, CDR1 is LNHDA and CDR2 is SQIVND (reference sequence). Trimming shortened V by 9 bases and J by 4 bases, and 16 bases separated the two germline ends. The CDR3 nucleotides read TGTGCCAGCAAACTAACGGGTCAGTACAATGAGCAGTTCTTC. Residues: CASKLTGQYNEQFF.

The chain combines TRBV19 with TRBJ1-1; the D gene is possibly TRBD1 (5 bases). CDR1 and CDR2 from the germline V gene are LNHDA and SQIVND (reference sequence). V was shortened by 5 bases and J by 0 bases, with 13 bases between the two germline ends. The CDR3 has 15 amino acids. In DNA, the CDR3 is TGTGCCAGTAGTGGCCCCACAGGACTGAACACTGAAGCTTTCTTT. The encoded protein is CASSGPTGLNTEAFF.

V gene TRBV2 combines with J gene TRBJ1-5, with D possibly being TRBD1 (6 bases). V was clipped by 6 bases and J by 9 bases, with 21 bases between them. Germline lookup yields CDR1 SNHLY and CDR2 FYNNEI. The CDR3 totals 15 residues. CDR3 amino acids: CASRITEQGTRPQHF. For the CDR3, the DNA is TGTGCCAGCAGGATCACGGAACAGGGAACGAGGCCCCAGCATTTT.

V is TRBV27 and J is TRBJ1-1, with D possibly being TRBD1 (5 bases). This CDR3 has 14 amino acids. Looked up from germline, CDR1 is MNHEY and CDR2 is SMNVEV (reference sequence). Trimming removed 5 bases from V and 1 base from J, with 11 bases in between. Here the CDR3 reads CASSHRTGNTEAFF. CDR3 nucleotides: TGTGCCAGCAGTCACAGGACGGGGAACACTGAAGCTTTCTTT.